Listed here are 17 T cell receptor beta chains from one sample, sequenced in a study of blood T cell repertoires in COVID-19. Assay used: immunoSEQ multiplex PCR; TCRdb lists only in-frame clones, some missing. The repertoire holds about 40,000 clones, with roughly three quarters as singletons. The material sequenced was peripheral blood. Receptors were obtained from an elderly man with acute or convalescent COVID-19.

V is TRBV5-6 and J is TRBJ1-2; D might be TRBD1 (5 bases). This CDR3 has 13 residues. In germline, CDR1 is SGHDT, CDR2 YYEEEE. Deletions cut 2 bases from V and 5 bases from J, with 10 bases between. CDR3 region: CASSFDRIYGYTF. In nucleotides, the CDR3 is TGTGCCAGCAGCTTTGACAGAATTTATGGCTACACCTTC.

This rearrangement joins TRBV6-5 to TRBJ2-7; the match to TRBD1 covers 7 bases. Trimming removed 0 bases from V and 4 bases from J; junction bases left unmatched: 9. The CDR3 contains 16 residues. CDR1 MNHEY and CDR2 SVGAGI come from the germline V gene. The CDR3 DNA sequence: TGTGCCAGCAGTTACTCGAGGGACAGTGAAGAATACGAGCAGTACTTC. This codes for CASSYSRDSEEYEQYF.

This chain connects TRBV5-1 to TRBJ2-2, with 15 positions matching TRBD2. Germline values: CDR1 SGHRS, CDR2 YFSETQ. V shed 3 bases and J 2 bases; nucleotides not matched to a gene: 8. This CDR3 is built from 19 residues. CDR3 DNA sequence: TGCGCCAGCAGCTCGGGACTAGCGGGAGGCGGGACCAACACCGGGGAGCTGTTTTTT. Translated: CASSSGLAGGGTNTGELFF.

The chain couples TRBV28 to TRBJ1-4; TRBD1 is a possible D gene (5 bases). Trimming stripped 6 bases from V and 6 bases from J, with 17 bases between. This CDR3 has 15 residues. Germline CDR1 MDHEN, CDR2 SYDVKM. The CDR3 DNA is TGTGCCAGCAGATTAAGGCAGGGTTTGGATGAAAAACTGTTTTTT. This codes for CASRLRQGLDEKLFF.

This rearrangement joins TRBV2 to TRBJ2-3; TRBD2 aligns across 8 bases. V lost 4 bases to trimming and J lost 4 bases; unmatched junction nucleotides: 7. Looked up from germline, CDR1 is SNHLY and CDR2 is FYNNEI. The CDR3 is made up of 15 amino acids. The CDR3 is CASSVAAGGSDTQYF. The CDR3 DNA is TGTGCCAGCAGTGTCGCTGCGGGAGGATCAGATACGCAGTATTTT.

Here the CDR3 reads CASSLAEKNTGELFF. In DNA, the CDR3 is TGTGCCAGCAGCCTCGCGGAAAAGAACACCGGGGAGCTGTTTTTT. The chain carries TRBV14 and TRBJ2-2, with D hard to call. CDR1 is SGHDN and CDR2 is FVKESK in the germline V gene. Trimming pared 4 bases from V and 1 base from J, leaving 10 bases between. The length of the CDR3 is 15 residues.

The chain recombines TRBV10-2 with TRBJ2-1, with 10 bases aligning to TRBD2. Germline CDR1 reads WSHSY; CDR2 reads SAAADI. J gave up 8 bases and V 7 bases, and 11 bases lay outside the gene matches. This CDR3 is 15 amino acids long. CDR3 loop: CASTPIAGGSDEQFF. DNA for the CDR3: TGCGCCAGCACCCCTATAGCGGGAGGAAGTGATGAGCAGTTCTTC.

The chain employs TRBV6-8 and TRBJ2-7; the D gene is possibly TRBD1 (6 bases). The CDR3 totals 14 residues. Per germline, CDR1 MNHGY and CDR2 SAAAGT. The V end lost 0 bases, the J end lost 2 bases, and 8 bases lay between the germline ends. The DNA of the CDR3 is TGTGCCAGCAGTTACTCCAGGGGTGCCTACGAGCAGTACTTC. Translating gives CASSYSRGAYEQYF.

The V call is TRBV10-2, the J call TRBJ2-3, with TRBD2 matching 12 bases. Trimming at V came to 6 bases and at J to 7 bases, leaving 11 bases not matched to a gene. Germline V gene lookup returns CDR1 WSHSY and CDR2 SAAADI. CDR3 size: 16 residues. The DNA of the CDR3 is TGCGCCAGCAGACCGGGACTAGCGGGTCTCACGAATACGCAGTATTTT. Encoded protein: CASRPGLAGLTNTQYF.

The rearrangement links TRBV14 to TRBJ2-5; 8 nucleotides agree with TRBD1. The junction had 2 bases not matched to a gene; V was cut back by 3 bases and J by 5 bases. Germline V gene lookup returns CDR1 SGHDN and CDR2 FVKESK. The CDR3 runs 13 residues. The CDR3 DNA is TGTGCCAGCAGCCACAGGGGGCGGGAGACCCAGTACTTC. Translated, it gives CASSHRGRETQYF. Combining the CDR3 with reference TRBV14 and TRBJ2-5 gives the whole variable domain EAGVTQFPSHSVIEKGQTVTLRCDPISGHDNLYWYRRVMGKEIKFLLHFVKESKQDESGMPNNRFLAERTGGTYSTLKVQPAELEDSGVYFCASSHRGRETQYFGPGTRLLVL.

This clone was found once. CDR3 in amino acids: CASSQAGTAYEQYF. The CDR3 region has the DNA TGTGCCAGCAGCCAGGCCGGGACAGCCTACGAGCAGTACTTC. The chain couples TRBV3-1 (or the pseudogene TRBV3-2) to TRBJ2-7; 7 bases map to TRBD1. Trimming took 3 bases from V and 2 from J; bases not matched to a gene: 4. Germline loops: CDR1 LGHDT, CDR2 YNNKEL (reference sequence). The CDR3 length is 14 residues.

The chain has TRBV29-1 and TRBJ2-1; TRBD1 might be the D (5 bases). The CDR3 is 14 amino acids. The germline gives CDR1 SQVTM, CDR2 ANQGSEA. V lost 3 bases to trimming and J lost 6 bases, with 15 bases between them. CDR3 amino acids: CSVDRGRSRNEQFF. CDR3 coding DNA: TGCAGCGTTGATAGGGGAAGAAGTCGCAATGAGCAGTTCTTC.

The V gene is TRBV19, the J gene TRBJ2-5; tentatively, D is TRBD2 (5 bases). Trimming pared 6 bases from V and 4 bases from J, leaving 15 bases between. CDR3 length: 14 residues. Germline CDR1 LNHDA, CDR2 SQIVND (reference sequence). Written as DNA, the CDR3 is TGTGCCAGTAGCCCCGGACTCAACGGAGAGACCCAGTACTTC. Its translation: CASSPGLNGETQYF.

In nucleotides, the CDR3 is TGCGCCAGCAGCTCTCAGGGGGCAACTAATGAAAAACTGTTTTTT. It codes for CASSSQGATNEKLFF. This chain joins TRBV5-1 and TRBJ1-4; TRBD1 aligns across 7 bases. With 3 bases clipped from V and 0 bases from J, the junction kept 2 bases outside the gene matches. The V gene's germline CDR1 is SGHRS and CDR2 YFSETQ. This CDR3 region has 15 residues.

CDR3 residues: CSAQNTEAFF. In nucleotides, the CDR3 is TGCAGCGCCCAGAACACTGAAGCTTTCTTT. The genes are TRBV29-1 and TRBJ1-1, with D unclear. Germline CDR1 reads SQVTM; CDR2 reads ANQGSEA. The CDR3 spans 10 residues. V was trimmed by 7 bases and J by 1 base, leaving 4 bases between them. The full variable domain, in which reference TRBV29-1 and TRBJ1-1 provide the parts outside the CDR3, is SAVISQKPSRDICQRGTSLTIQCQVDSQVTMMFWYRQQPGQSLTLIATANQGSEATYESGFVIDKFPISRPNLTFSTLTVSNMSPEDSSIYLCSAQNTEAFFGQGTRLTVV.

The gene calls are TRBV3-1 (or the pseudogene TRBV3-2) and TRBJ1-6, with 7 bases matching TRBD1. This CDR3 region has 14 residues. CDR1 is LGHDT and CDR2 is YNNKEL in the germline V gene (reference sequence). Trimming at V came to 6 bases and at J to 7 bases, leaving 6 bases not matched to a gene. The CDR3 reads CASSPGQSNSPLHF. The CDR3 coding sequence is TGTGCCAGCAGTCCGGGACAGTCCAATTCACCCCTCCACTTT.

This clone was picked up one time. J is TRBJ1-6 and V is TRBV18; maybe TRBD1 (5 bases). This CDR3 contains 14 residues. V lost 3 bases, J lost 8 bases, and 11 bases lay in between. The germline CDR1 and CDR2 sequences are KGHSH and LQKENI. The CDR3 DNA follows: TGTGCCAGCTCACCGGGGGGAGTAGATTCACCCCTCCACTTT. Translated: CASSPGGVDSPLHF.